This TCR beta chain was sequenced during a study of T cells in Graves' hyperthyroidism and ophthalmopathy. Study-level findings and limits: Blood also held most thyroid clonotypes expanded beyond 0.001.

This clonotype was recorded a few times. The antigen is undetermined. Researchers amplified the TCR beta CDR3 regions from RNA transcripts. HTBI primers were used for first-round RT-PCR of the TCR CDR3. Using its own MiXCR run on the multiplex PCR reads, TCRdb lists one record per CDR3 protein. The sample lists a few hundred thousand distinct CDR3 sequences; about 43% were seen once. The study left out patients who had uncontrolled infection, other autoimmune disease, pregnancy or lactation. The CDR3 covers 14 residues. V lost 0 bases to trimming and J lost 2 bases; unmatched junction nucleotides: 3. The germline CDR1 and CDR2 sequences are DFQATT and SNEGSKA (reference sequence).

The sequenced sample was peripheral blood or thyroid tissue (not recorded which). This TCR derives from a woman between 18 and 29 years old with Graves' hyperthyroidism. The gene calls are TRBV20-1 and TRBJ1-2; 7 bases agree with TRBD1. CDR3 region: CSAREQGINYGYTF. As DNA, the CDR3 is TGCAGTGCTAGAGAACAGGGGATCAACTATGGCTACACCTTC.